The 5 T cell receptor beta chains in this list originate from one sample, sequenced in a study of cytomegalovirus exposure and HLA in healthy donors. The PCR employed 60 Vbeta primers together with 13 Jbeta primers. Sequencing used immunoSEQ multiplex PCR; TCRdb keeps in-frame clones, though not all of them. The top ten clones hold 0.69% of a sample with fewer than 200,000 clones, 65% to 80% of them seen once. Input material: PBMCs. The receptors here all came from a woman between 40 and 50 years old in good health and CMV-seronegative.

The rearrangement uses TRBV29-1 and TRBJ1-1; D unresolved. Germline assignment: CDR1 SQVTM and CDR2 ANQGSEA. The V end was cut by 4 bases, the J end by 10 bases, with 22 bases between. This CDR3 has 14 amino acids. The CDR3 region has the DNA TGCAGCGTTGCCGCCCAGACTTCTATTTTAGGAGCTTTCTTT. Its protein is CSVAAQTSILGAFF.

This chain links TRBV2 with TRBJ2-3; the D is unclear. The CDR3 sequence is 15 residues long. The germline CDR1 and CDR2 sequences are SNHLY and FYNNEI. V dropped 7 bases and J dropped 1 base, with 15 bases sitting between them. CDR3 nucleotides: TGTGCCAGCATAACCCCCCGCCGCGGCACAGATACGCAGTATTTT. It specifies CASITPRRGTDTQYF.

The chain has TRBV6-1 and TRBJ2-3; maybe TRBD2 (6 bases). The germline V gene encodes CDR1 MNHNS and CDR2 SASEGT. V was pared by 8 bases and J by 2 bases, with 14 bases between. The CDR3 is 14 residues long. CDR3 in DNA: TGTGCCAGCTTTTTAGCGGCCCCCACAGATACGCAGTATTTT. Protein sequence: CASFLAAPTDTQYF.

The rearrangement links TRBV19 to TRBJ2-7; 12 bases are shared with TRBD1. This CDR3 spans 14 amino acids. V shed 3 bases and J 7 bases; nucleotides not matched to a gene: 4. Looked up from germline, CDR1 is LNHDA and CDR2 is SQIVND (reference sequence). CDR3 amino acids: CASSMGQGAREQYF. CDR3 DNA: TGTGCCAGTAGTATGGGACAGGGGGCACGGGAGCAGTACTTC.

The genes are TRBV11-2 and TRBJ2-1, with D possibly being TRBD1 (6 bases). The V gene lost 6 bases and the J gene lost 3 bases, with 12 bases spanning the gap. Germline CDR1 and CDR2: SGHAT and FQNNGV. The CDR3 covers 14 residues. For the CDR3, the DNA is TGTGCCAGCAGTCCCGGGACAAACTACAATGAGCAGTTCTTC. It yields the protein CASSPGTNYNEQFF.